This TCR beta chain emerged from a study of blood T cell repertoires in COVID-19. The authors' processing: Reference gene primer amplification gave nucleated cell count estimates. Data came from immunoSEQ multiplex PCR; TCRdb stores just in-frame clones and leaves some out. That table is the source of V, J and clone size, and D and trimming were worked out from the DNA. The sample contains around 300,000 clones, nearly 90% of which appear only once. Participant-given clinical history determined each cohort assignment. The TCR originated in a woman in her late teens or twenties with acute COVID-19. Source material: PBMCs or T cells enriched from blood (not recorded which).

The CDR3 sequence is CASSPLRGLGYTF. In DNA, the CDR3 is TGTGCCAGCAGTCCACTCAGGGGGCTGGGCTACACCTTC. The chain links TRBV27 to TRBJ1-2, with 8 positions matching TRBD1. This CDR3 contains 13 residues. The V and J ends lost 5 bases and 8 bases, in that order; junction bases with no gene match: 7. Germline CDR1 and CDR2: MNHEY and SMNVEV (reference sequence).